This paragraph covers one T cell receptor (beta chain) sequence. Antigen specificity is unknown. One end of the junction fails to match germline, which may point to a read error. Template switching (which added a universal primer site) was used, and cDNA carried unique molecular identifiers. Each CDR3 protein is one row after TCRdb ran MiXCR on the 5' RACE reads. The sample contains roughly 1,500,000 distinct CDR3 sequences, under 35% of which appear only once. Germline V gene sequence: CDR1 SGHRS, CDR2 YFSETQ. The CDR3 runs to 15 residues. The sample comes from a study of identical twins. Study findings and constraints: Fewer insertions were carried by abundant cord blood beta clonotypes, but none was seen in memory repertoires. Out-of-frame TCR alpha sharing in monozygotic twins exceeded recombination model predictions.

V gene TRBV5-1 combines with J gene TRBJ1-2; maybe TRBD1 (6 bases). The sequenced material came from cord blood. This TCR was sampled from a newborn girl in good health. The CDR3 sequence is CANSLDGQFNYGYTF. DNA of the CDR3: TGCGCCAACAGCTTGGACGGACAGTTTAACTATGGCTACACCTTC.